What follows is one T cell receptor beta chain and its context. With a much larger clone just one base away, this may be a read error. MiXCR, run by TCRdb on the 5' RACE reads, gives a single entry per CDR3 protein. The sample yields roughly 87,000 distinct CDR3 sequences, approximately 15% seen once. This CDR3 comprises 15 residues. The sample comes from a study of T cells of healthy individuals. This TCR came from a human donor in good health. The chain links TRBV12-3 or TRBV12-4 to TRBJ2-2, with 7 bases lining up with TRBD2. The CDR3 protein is CASSFVSGNTGELVF. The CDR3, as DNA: TGTGCCAGCAGTTTCGTAAGCGGGAACACCGGGGAGCTGGTTTTT.